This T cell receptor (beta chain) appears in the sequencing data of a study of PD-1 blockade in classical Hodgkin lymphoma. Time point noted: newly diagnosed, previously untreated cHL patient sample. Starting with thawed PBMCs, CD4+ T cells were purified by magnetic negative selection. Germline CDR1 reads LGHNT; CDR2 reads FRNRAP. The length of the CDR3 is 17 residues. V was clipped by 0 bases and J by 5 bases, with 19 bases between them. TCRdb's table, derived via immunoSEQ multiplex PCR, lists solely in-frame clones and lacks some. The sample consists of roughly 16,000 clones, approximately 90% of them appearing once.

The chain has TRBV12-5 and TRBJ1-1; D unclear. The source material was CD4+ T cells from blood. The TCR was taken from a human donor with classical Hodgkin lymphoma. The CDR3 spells CASGLVPGERAKTEAFF. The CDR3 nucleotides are TGTGCTAGTGGTTTGGTTCCGGGCGAACGGGCTAAAACTGAAGCTTTCTTT. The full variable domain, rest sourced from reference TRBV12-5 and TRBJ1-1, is DARVTQTPRHKVTEMGQEVTMRCQPILGHNTVFWYRQTMMQGLELLAYFRNRAPLDDSGMPKDRFSAEMPDATLATLKIQPSEPRDSAVYFCASGLVPGERAKTEAFFGQGTRLTVV.